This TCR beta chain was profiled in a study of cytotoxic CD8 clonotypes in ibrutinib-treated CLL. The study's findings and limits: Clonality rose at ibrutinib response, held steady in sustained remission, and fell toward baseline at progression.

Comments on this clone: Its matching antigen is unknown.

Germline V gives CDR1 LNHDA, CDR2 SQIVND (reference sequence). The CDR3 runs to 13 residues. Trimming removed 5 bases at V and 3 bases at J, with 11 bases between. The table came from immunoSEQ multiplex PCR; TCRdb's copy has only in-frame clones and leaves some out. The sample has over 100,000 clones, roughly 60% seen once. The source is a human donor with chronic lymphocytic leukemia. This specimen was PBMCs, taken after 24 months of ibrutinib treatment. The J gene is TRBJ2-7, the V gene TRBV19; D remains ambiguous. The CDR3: CASSPGQNYEQYF. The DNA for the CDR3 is TGTGCCAGTAGTCCGGGCCAAAACTACGAGCAGTACTTC.